This TCR beta chain comes out of a study of radiation and T cells in renal cell carcinoma (dated by TCRdb to 2018 to 2020). A note on the overall study: Samples were obtained from a clinical trial, in which 15 Gy stereotactic body radiation therapy was delivered to primary renal cell carcinomas and nephrectomy was performed 4 weeks later. In the approximately 53 samples combined, some 4 million unique CDR3 nucleotide sequences were found, encoding 2.5 million to 3 million unique CDR3 amino acid sequences. A total of around 53 samples underwent TCR beta sequencing, made up of approximately 26 tumors and approximately 27 peripheral blood samples. The paper's findings and limits, for the study overall: Changes in the blood repertoire were not tracked past 4 weeks after treatment. Because pretreatment tumor biopsies were not available, the study could not determine whether clonotypes were already present within the tumor at baseline. Because the trial had a single-armed design, the trial could not examine how radiation dose or scheduling affected the TCR repertoire. In blood, the top tumor clonotypes increased between baseline and 2 weeks post-radiation and then shrank by 4 weeks, which suggests that tumor-resident clones expanded only transiently.

TCR beta libraries were generated from genomic DNA with the immunoSEQ kit, following the manufacturer's recommendations. For library preparation, a first multiplex PCR was performed with proprietary primers, followed by a second PCR in which unique barcodes were added, and bead cleanups were performed after each round. Each sample batch included a kit-provided positive control reaction and a negative control reaction. The final libraries were assessed on an Agilent 4200 TapeStation D1000 ScreenTape, pooled by volume, and quantified by qPCR. Sequencing was performed on an Illumina NextSeq500 using a MidOutput 150-cycle cartridge, with 156 Read1 cycles, 15 Index1 cycles, and the kit custom primers. The pooled library was loaded at 0.75 to 1 pM with a roughly 20% PhiX control spike-in. The published analysis was carried out like this. The vendor-processed data were analyzed in R, and a clonotype was defined as all T cells that share the same CDR3 nucleotide sequence. For clone abundance analyses, frequencies were normalized to the 10,000 most abundant clones in each sample. Public T cell clones, averaging fewer than five per sample, were removed before analysis. Tumor-enriched and baseline blood-enriched clonotypes were defined by at least a 32-fold difference in abundance between compartments. A beta-binomial differential abundance model was applied to find clonotypes that expanded or contracted between blood time points. Similarity between tumor and blood repertoires was quantified using the Baroni-Urbani and Buser coefficient, and groups were compared with two-tailed Wilcoxon tests in R. Held by TCRdb, this immuneACCESS table contains in-frame sequences only and omits some clones. Under half of the omission traces to an unresolved V gene where checked; the cause of the rest is unknown. The DNA was the basis for D and trimming; V, J and clone size are from that table. This sample is represented by about 150,000 clones; approximately 88% of them were singletons. Approximately 13% of the sample is held by the ten biggest clonotypes.

Concerning this clone itself: Which antigen it targets is not known. Base quality data are lacking; no much larger clone is found one base away.

The CDR3 runs 14 residues from the cysteine to the phenylalanine. Only the CDR3 portion is preserved as DNA: 42 bases, with reading frame beginning at the first base. V is reduced by 5 bases and J by 11 bases, leaving a spacing of 19 bases between them. The germline V gene (reference sequence) supplies CDR1 SEHNR and CDR2 FQNEAQ. The time point label, as the study defines it: blood 2 weeks post-SBRT. The treatment or condition tag for this specimen amounts to: 15 Gy SBRT to primary tumor, nephrectomy 4 weeks later. Serial peripheral blood from radiation-treated patients was sampled at baseline, 2 weeks and 4 weeks after SBRT to track tumor-enriched clonotypes. Every patient had renal cell carcinoma of clear cell pathology. Genomic DNA for TCR sequencing was prepared using the QIAamp DNA Blood Mini Kit (Qiagen). The analyses included only samples that passed all quality control checks.

The V and J genes are TRBV7-9 and TRBJ2-1; the D gene lacks a confident call. The sequencing used blood, collected from a patient whose treatment included radiotherapy and nephrectomy. The receptor comes from a woman aged 50 to 60 with renal cell carcinoma. The DNA sequence is TGTGCCAGCAGCCCCCAGGTAACGTGGGTTCAGCAGTTCTTC. This is translated as CASSPQVTWVQQFF.